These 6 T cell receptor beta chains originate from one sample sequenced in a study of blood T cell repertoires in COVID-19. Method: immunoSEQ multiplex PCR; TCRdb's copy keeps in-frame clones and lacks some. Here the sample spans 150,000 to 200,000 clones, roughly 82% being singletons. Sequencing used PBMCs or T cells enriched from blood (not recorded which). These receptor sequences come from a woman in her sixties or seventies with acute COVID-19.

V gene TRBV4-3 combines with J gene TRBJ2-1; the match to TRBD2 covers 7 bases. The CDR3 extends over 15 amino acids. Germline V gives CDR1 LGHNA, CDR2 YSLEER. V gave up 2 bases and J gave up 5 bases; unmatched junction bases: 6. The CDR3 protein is CASSQRWGGHNEQFF. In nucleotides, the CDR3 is TGCGCCAGCAGCCAAAGGTGGGGGGGACACAATGAGCAGTTCTTC.

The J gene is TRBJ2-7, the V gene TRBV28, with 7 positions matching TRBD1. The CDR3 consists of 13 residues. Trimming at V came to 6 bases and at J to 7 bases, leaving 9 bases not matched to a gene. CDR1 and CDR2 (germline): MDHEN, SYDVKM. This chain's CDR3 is CASRGPRDREQYV. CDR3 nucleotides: TGTGCCAGCAGGGGCCCCCGGGACAGAGAGCAGTACGTC.

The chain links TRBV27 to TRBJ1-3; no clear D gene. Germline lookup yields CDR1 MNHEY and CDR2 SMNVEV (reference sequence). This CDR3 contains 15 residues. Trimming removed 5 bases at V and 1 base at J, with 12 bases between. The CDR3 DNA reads TGTGCCAGCAGTCCTCGAGCCAGGTCTGGAAACACCATATATTTT. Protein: CASSPRARSGNTIYF.

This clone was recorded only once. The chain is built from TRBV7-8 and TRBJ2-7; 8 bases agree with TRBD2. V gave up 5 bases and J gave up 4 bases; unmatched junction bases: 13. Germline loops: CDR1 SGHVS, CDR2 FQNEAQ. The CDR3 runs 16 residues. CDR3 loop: CASSHLPGLVKYEQYV. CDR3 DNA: TGTGCCAGCAGCCACTTACCGGGACTAGTGAAATACGAGCAGTACGTC.

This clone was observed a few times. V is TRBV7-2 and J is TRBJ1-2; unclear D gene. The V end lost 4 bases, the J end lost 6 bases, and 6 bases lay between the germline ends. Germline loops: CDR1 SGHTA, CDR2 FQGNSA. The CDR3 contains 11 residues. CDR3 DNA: TGTGCCAGCAGCTCTTACAATGGCTACACCTTC. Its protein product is CASSSYNGYTF. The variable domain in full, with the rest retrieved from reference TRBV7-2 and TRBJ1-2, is GAGVSQSPSNKVTEKGKDVELRCDPISGHTALYWYRQSLGQGLEFLIYFQGNSAPDKSGLPSDRFSAERTGGSVSTLTIQRTQQEDSAVYLCASSSYNGYTFGSGTRLTVV.

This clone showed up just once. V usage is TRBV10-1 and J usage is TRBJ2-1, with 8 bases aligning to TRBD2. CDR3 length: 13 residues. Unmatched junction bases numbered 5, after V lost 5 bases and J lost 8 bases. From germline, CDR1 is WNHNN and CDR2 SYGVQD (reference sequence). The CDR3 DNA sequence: TGCGCCAGCAGTAGCGGGAGTGTCGATGAGCAGTTCTTC. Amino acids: CASSSGSVDEQFF.